Presented here are 11 T cell receptor beta chains from one specimen sequenced in a study of blood T cells in healthy people across ages. Primed by a sample-barcoded 5' primer and a J-beta primer mix, a second PCR proceeded for 7 to 11 cycles. In TCRdb, the 5' RACE reads were re-called with MiXCR into one record per CDR3 protein. The sample records around 520,000 distinct CDR3 sequences, around a quarter being singletons. This same sample was also taken into another study, of T cells of mothers and their children.

What was sequenced was blood. These receptors were obtained from a boy aged 2 to 9 in good health.

CDR3 region: CASSLIAGEGNEQFF. The DNA for the CDR3 is TGCGCCAGCAGCCTGATAGCGGGAGAGGGAAATGAGCAGTTCTTC. The chain uses TRBV4-1 and TRBJ2-5; 9 nucleotides line up with TRBD2. The J call is doubtful: the DNA matches TRBJ2-1 better. The CDR3 sequence is 15 residues long. Germline V gene data show CDR1 as MGHRA and CDR2 as YSYEKL.

This clonotype was detected a few times. The chain carries TRBV20-1 and TRBJ1-1; 9 bases fit TRBD1. This CDR3 has 11 amino acids. From germline, CDR1 is DFQATT and CDR2 SNEGSKA (reference sequence). J lost 11 bases, V lost 5 bases, and 6 bases had no gene match. The CDR3 is CSALQGAKAFF. Written as DNA, the CDR3 is TGCAGTGCTTTACAGGGGGCTAAGGCTTTCTTT.

The chain recombines TRBV5-1 with TRBJ2-5; 7 nucleotides align to TRBD2. CDR3 length: 14 residues. The trim removed 0 bases at V and 5 bases at J, leaving 4 bases unmatched. CDR1 and CDR2 from the germline V gene are SGHRS and YFSETQ. Here the CDR3 reads CASSLAPGGETQYF. The CDR3 bases are TGCGCCAGCAGCTTGGCCCCGGGGGGTGAGACCCAGTACTTC.

This clonotype was detected a few times. The CDR3 DNA reads as TGTGCCAGCAGCCTAACGCTAGTCGCCTACGAGCAGTACTTC. Translated: CASSLTLVAYEQYF. The chain links TRBV6-6 to TRBJ2-5, with unresolved D. The assigned J gene may be wrong: the sequence end matches TRBJ2-7 better. From germline, CDR1 is MNHNY and CDR2 SVGAGI (reference sequence). The CDR3 loop spans 14 amino acids.

The rearrangement uses TRBV20-1 and TRBJ2-3; D is undetermined. The CDR3 contains 16 residues. Germline V gives CDR1 DFQATT, CDR2 SNEGSKA (reference sequence). V was shortened by 2 bases and J by 1 base, with 16 bases between the two germline ends. This CDR3 is CSARNFRSIGTDTQYF. The CDR3 nucleotides read TGCAGTGCTAGAAACTTCCGGTCCATTGGCACAGATACGCAGTATTTT.

This clonotype was found a few times. The chain combines TRBV15 with TRBJ2-5; 9 bases line up with TRBD2. This CDR3 is built from 14 residues. Germline loops: CDR1 LNHNV, CDR2 YYDKDF (reference sequence). V trimming: 4 bases; J trimming: 1 base; junction bases outside the gene matches: 1. CDR3 DNA: TGTGCCACCAGCATGACTAGCGGCCAAGAGACCCAGTACTTC. Protein sequence: CATSMTSGQETQYF.

The chain has TRBV7-8 and TRBJ1-2; D ambiguous. Germline assignment: CDR1 SGHVS and CDR2 FQNEAQ. There are 16 residues in the CDR3. Trimming cost V 1 base and J 6 bases, with 18 bases left between them. Written as DNA, the CDR3 is TGTGCCAGCAGCTTAGGTATAAGAGGGAAGCTGCATGGCTACACCTTC. Translated, it gives CASSLGIRGKLHGYTF.

This clonotype was counted between two and nine times. This chain joins TRBV24-1 and TRBJ2-3; TRBD2 matches at 7 bases. CDR1 KGHDR and CDR2 SFDVKD come from the germline V gene. The length of the CDR3 is 15 residues. J gave up 4 bases and V 2 bases, and 5 bases lay outside the gene matches. CDR3 residues: CATSDWGRASDTQYF. DNA for the CDR3: TGTGCCACCAGTGATTGGGGGAGGGCCTCAGATACGCAGTATTTT.

A few counts support this clonotype. The V gene is TRBV28, the J gene TRBJ2-7; D uncertain. The CDR3 length is 14 residues. Trimming removed 3 bases from V and 2 bases from J, with 11 bases in between. CDR1 and CDR2 from the germline V gene are MDHEN and SYDVKM. This CDR3 reads CASSFRSRPYEQYF. DNA of the CDR3: TGTGCCAGCAGTTTTAGGAGCAGACCCTACGAGCAGTACTTC. Complete variable domain (other parts from reference TRBV28 and TRBJ2-7): DVKVTQSSRYLVKRTGEKVFLECVQDMDHENMFWYRQDPGLGLRLIYFSYDVKMKEKGDIPEGYSVSREKKERFSLILESASTNQTSMYLCASSFRSRPYEQYFGPGTRLTVT.

The rearrangement links TRBV29-1 to TRBJ2-7, with D perhaps TRBD1 or TRBD2 (5 bases each). The germline V gene encodes CDR1 SQVTM and CDR2 ANQGSEA. V gave up 0 bases and J gave up 0 bases, with 12 bases separating them. This CDR3 contains 15 residues. The CDR3 here is CSVEDGDRGSYEQYF. For the CDR3, the DNA is TGCAGCGTTGAAGACGGGGATAGGGGCTCCTACGAGCAGTACTTC.

The J gene is TRBJ2-7, the V gene TRBV5-1, with 7 nucleotides matching TRBD1. CDR1 SGHRS and CDR2 YFSETQ come from the germline V gene. The CDR3 loop spans 13 amino acids. V dropped 0 bases and J dropped 7; count of bases not matched to a gene: 4. The CDR3 here is CASSLDRGWEQYF. CDR3 coding DNA: TGCGCCAGCAGCTTGGACAGGGGATGGGAGCAGTACTTC.